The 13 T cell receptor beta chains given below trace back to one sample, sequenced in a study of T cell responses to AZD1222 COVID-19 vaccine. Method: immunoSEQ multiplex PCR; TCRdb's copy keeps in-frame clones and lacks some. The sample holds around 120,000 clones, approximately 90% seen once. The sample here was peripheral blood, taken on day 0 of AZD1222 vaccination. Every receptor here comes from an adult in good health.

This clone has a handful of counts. The DNA for the CDR3 is TGTGCCAGTAGTTTCGTAGGTAGGGCAGATCAGCCCCAGCATTTT. Translating it yields CASSFVGRADQPQHF. This chain connects TRBV19 to TRBJ1-5; no clear D. Trimming stripped 5 bases from V and 5 bases from J, with 16 bases between. The CDR3 is 15 residues long. Looked up from germline, CDR1 is LNHDA and CDR2 is SQIVND (reference sequence). The full variable domain, its missing parts supplied by reference TRBV19 and TRBJ1-5, is DGGITQSPKYLFRKEGQNVTLSCEQNLNHDAMYWYRQDPGQGLRLIYYSQIVNDFQKGDIAEGYSVSREKKESFPLTVTSAQKNPTAFYLCASSFVGRADQPQHFGDGTRLSIL.

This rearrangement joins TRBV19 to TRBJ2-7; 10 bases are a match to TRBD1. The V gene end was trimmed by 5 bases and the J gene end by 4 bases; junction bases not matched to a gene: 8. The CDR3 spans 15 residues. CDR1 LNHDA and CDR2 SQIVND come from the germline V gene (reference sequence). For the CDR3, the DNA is TGTGCCAGTAGTTGGGGGACAGGGGAAGGATACGAGCAGTACTTC. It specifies CASSWGTGEGYEQYF.

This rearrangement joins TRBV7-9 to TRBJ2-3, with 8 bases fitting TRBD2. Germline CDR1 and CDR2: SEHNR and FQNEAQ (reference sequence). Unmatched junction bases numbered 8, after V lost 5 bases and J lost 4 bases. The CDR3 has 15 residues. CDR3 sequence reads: CASSRGGEGSDTQYF. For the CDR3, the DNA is TGTGCCAGCAGCCGGGGGGGAGAGGGTTCAGATACGCAGTATTTT.

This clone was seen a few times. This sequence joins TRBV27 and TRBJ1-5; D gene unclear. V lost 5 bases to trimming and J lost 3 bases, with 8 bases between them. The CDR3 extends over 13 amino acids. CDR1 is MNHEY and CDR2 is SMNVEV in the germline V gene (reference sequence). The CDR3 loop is CASSIRDNQPQHF. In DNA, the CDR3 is TGTGCCAGCAGTATAAGGGACAATCAGCCCCAGCATTTT.

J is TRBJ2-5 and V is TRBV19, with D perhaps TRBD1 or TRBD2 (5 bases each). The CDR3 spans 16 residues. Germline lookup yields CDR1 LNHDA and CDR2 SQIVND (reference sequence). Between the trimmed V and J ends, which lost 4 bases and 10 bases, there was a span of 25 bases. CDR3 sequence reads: CASSTFRDGSLQVQYF. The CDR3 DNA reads TGTGCCAGTAGTACCTTCCGGGACGGCTCCCTCCAAGTCCAGTACTTC.

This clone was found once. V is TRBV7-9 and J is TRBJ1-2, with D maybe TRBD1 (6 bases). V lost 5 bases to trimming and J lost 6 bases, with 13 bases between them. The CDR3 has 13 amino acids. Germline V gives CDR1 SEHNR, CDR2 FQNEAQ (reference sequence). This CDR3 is CASSMGHQNGYTF. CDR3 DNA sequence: TGTGCCAGCAGCATGGGACATCAGAATGGCTACACCTTC.

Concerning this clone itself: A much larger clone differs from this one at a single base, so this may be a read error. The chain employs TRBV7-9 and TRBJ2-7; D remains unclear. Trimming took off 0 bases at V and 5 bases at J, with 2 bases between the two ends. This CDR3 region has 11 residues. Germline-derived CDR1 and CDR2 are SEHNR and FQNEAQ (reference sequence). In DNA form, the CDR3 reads TGTGCCAGCAGCTTAGCCGACGAGCAGTACTTC. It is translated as CASSLADEQYF. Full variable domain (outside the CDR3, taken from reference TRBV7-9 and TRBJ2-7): DTGVSQNPRHKITKRGQNVTFRCDPISEHNRLYWYRQTLGQGPEFLTYFQNEAQLEKSRLLSDRFSAERPKGSFSTLEIQRTEQGDSAMYLCASSLADEQYFGPGTRLTVT.

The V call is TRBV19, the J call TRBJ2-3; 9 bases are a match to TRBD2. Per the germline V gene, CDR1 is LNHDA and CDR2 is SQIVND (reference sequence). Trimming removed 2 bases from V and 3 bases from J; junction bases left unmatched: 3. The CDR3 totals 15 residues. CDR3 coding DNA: TGTGCCAGTAGTATACAGCGGGGGGTAACAGATACGCAGTATTTT. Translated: CASSIQRGVTDTQYF.

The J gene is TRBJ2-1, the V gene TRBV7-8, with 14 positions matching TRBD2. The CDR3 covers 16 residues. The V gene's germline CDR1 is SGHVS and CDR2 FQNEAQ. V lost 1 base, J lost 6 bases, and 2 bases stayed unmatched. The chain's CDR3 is CASSLGTSGRRNEQFF. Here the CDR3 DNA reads TGTGCCAGCAGCTTAGGGACTAGCGGGAGGCGCAATGAGCAGTTCTTC.

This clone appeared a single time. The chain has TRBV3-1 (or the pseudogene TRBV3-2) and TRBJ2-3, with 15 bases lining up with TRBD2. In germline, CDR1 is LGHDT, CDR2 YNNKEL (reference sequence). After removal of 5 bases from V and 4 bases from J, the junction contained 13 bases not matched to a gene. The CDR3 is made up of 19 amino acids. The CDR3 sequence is CASSLTGLAGGLLADTQYF. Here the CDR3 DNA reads TGTGCCAGCAGCTTGACTGGACTAGCGGGAGGGCTCTTGGCAGATACGCAGTATTTT.

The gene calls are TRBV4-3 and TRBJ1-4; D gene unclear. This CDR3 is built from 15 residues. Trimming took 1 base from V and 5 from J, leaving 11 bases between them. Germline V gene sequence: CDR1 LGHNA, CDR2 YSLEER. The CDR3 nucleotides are TGCGCCAGCAGCCAAGGGATCGGGTGGAATGAAAAACTGTTTTTT. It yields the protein CASSQGIGWNEKLFF.

CDR3 amino acids: CASSSSTGLNTEAFF. In DNA, the CDR3 is TGTGCCAGCAGCTCCTCGACAGGGCTGAACACTGAAGCTTTCTTT. The J gene is TRBJ1-1, the V gene TRBV7-9; TRBD1 aligns across 7 bases. From germline, CDR1 is SEHNR and CDR2 FQNEAQ (reference sequence). The V gene end was trimmed by 4 bases and the J gene end by 0 bases; junction bases not matched to a gene: 5. This CDR3 contains 15 residues.

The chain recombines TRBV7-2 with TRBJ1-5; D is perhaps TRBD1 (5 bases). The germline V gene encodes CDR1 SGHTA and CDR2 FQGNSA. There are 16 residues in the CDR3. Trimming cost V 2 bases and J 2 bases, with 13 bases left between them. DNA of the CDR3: TGTGCCAGCAGCTTAATAGCCGGGGCAGGCAATCAGCCCCAGCATTTT. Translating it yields CASSLIAGAGNQPQHF.